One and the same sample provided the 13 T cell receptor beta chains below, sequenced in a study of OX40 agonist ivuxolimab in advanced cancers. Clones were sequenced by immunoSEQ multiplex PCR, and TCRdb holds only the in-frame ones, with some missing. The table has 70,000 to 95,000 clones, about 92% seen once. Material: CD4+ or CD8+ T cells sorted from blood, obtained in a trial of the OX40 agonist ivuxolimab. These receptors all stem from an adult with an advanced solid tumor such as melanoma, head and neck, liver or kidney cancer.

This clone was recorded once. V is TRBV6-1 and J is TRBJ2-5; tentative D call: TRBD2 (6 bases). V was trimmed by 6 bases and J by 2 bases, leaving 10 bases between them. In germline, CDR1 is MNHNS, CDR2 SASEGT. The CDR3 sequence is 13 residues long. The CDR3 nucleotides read TGTGCCAGCAGCCGGGACTTTCAAGAGACCCAGTACTTC. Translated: CASSRDFQETQYF.

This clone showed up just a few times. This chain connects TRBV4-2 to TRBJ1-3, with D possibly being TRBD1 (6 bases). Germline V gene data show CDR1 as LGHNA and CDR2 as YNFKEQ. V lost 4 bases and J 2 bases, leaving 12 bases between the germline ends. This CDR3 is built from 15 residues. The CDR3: CASSRGRGPGNTIYF. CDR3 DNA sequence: TGTGCCAGCAGCCGCGGCCGGGGGCCTGGAAACACCATATATTTT.

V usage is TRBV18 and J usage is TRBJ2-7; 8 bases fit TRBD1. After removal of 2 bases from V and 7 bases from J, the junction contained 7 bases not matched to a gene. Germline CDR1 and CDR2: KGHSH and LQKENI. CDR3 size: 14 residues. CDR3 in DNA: TGTGCCAGCTCACCAACTGGACAGGGCGAGGAGCAGTACTTC. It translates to CASSPTGQGEEQYF.

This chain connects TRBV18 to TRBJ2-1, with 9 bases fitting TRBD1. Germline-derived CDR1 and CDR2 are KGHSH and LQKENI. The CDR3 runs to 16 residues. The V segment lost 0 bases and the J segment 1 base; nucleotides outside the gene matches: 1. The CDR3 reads CASSPPGQGSYNEQFF. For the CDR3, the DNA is TGTGCCAGCTCACCACCGGGACAGGGATCCTACAATGAGCAGTTCTTC.

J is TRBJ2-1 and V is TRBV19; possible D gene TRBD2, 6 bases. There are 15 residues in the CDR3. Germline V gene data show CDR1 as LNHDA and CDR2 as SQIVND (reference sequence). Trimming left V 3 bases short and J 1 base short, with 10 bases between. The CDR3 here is CASSMRRGSYNEQFF. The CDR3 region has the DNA TGTGCCAGTAGTATGAGGCGGGGTTCCTACAATGAGCAGTTCTTC.

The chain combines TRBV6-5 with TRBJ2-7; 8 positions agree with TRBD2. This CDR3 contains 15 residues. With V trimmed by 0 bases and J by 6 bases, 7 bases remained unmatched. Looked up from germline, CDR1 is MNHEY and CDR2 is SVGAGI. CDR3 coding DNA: TGTGCCAGCAGTTACTCTCGAGCGGGAGAGGGCGAGCAGTACTTC. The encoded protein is CASSYSRAGEGEQYF.

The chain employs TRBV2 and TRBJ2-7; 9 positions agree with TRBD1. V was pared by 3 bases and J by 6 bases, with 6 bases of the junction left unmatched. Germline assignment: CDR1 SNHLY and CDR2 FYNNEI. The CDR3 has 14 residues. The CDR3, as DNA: TGTGCCAGCAGTGATGGACAGGGGCGAGGCGAGCAGTACTTC. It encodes CASSDGQGRGEQYF.

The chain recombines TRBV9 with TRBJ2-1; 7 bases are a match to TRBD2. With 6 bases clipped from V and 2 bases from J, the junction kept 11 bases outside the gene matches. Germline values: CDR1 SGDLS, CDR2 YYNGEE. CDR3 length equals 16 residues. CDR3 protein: CASNPLGSGAYNEQFF. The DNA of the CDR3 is TGTGCCAGCAACCCGCTGGGGAGCGGGGCCTACAATGAGCAGTTCTTC.

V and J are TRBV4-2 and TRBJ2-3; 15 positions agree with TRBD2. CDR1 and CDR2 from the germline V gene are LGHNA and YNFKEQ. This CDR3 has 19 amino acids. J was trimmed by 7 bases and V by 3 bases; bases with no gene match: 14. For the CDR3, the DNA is TGTGCCAGCAGCCAGGGTCAAGGACTAGCGGGGGGGTCCGGGTATACGCAGTATTTT. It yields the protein CASSQGQGLAGGSGYTQYF.

The CDR3 sequence: CASKQTGGLPEAFF. The CDR3 DNA follows: TGTGCCAGCAAACAGACAGGGGGCCTTCCTGAAGCTTTCTTT. J is TRBJ1-1 and V is TRBV6-5, with 10 bases aligning to TRBD1. Germline V gene sequence: CDR1 MNHEY, CDR2 SVGAGI. CDR3 size: 14 residues. V gave up 7 bases and J gave up 6 bases; unmatched junction bases: 8.

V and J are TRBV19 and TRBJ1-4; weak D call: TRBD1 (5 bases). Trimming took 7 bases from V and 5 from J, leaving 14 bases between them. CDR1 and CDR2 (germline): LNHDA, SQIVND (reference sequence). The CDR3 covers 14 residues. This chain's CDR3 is CASTPGRENEKLFF. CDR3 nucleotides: TGTGCCAGTACCCCGGGACGGGAGAATGAAAAACTGTTTTTT.

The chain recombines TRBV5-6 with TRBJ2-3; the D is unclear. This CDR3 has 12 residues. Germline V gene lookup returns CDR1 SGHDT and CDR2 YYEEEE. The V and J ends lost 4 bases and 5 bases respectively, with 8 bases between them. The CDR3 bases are TGTGCCAGCAGCGGTATGGGAGATACGCAGTATTTT. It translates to CASSGMGDTQYF. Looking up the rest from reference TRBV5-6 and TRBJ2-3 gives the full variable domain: DAGVTQSPTHLIKTRGQQVTLRCSPKSGHDTVSWYQQALGQGPQFIFQYYEEEERQRGNFPDRFSGHQFPNYSSELNVNALLLGDSALYLCASSGMGDTQYFGPGTRLTVL.

CDR3 coding DNA: TGCGCCAGCAGCTCCTCGGGGGGACTAGCGGGTGACAATGAGCAGTTCTTC. It encodes CASSSSGGLAGDNEQFF. The rearrangement joins TRBV5-1 to TRBJ2-1; TRBD2 agrees at 12 bases. Trimming removed 3 bases from V and 5 bases from J; junction bases left unmatched: 9. The CDR3 is made up of 17 amino acids. Germline CDR1 reads SGHRS; CDR2 reads YFSETQ.